This T cell receptor beta chain was obtained from a study of blood T cells in healthy people across ages. V gave up 1 base and J gave up 7 bases, with 13 bases separating them. The CDR3 spans 14 residues. Germline V gene data show CDR1 as SGHTA and CDR2 as FQGNSA. Donation came from healthy Caucasian individuals in Russia who were aged roughly 6 to 95. Extraction of total RNA produced a minimum of 5.5 micrograms from each sample. Findings and limits, study-wide: No conclusive comparison of naive versus antigen-experienced cells was possible with unsorted PBMCs.

A word on this clonotype: Its antigen is undetermined.

Primed by a sample-barcoded 5' primer and a J-beta primer mix, a second PCR proceeded for 7 to 11 cycles. Researchers report that a template-switch adaptor with 12 random nucleotides tagged each cDNA molecule. TCRdb passed the 5' RACE reads through MiXCR, listing each CDR3 protein once. The sample gives approximately 1.5 million distinct CDR3 sequences, about 42% of which show up once; about 4% is in the top ten. The sample was blood. The receptor's source is a woman aged 18-35 years in good health. V gene TRBV7-2 combines with J gene TRBJ2-5, with D possibly matching TRBD2 (5 bases). The chain's CDR3 is CASSLDFSAGTQYF. The CDR3 DNA reads as TGTGCCAGCAGCTTAGATTTCAGCGCGGGGACCCAGTACTTC.